Presented here are 16 T cell receptor beta chains from one specimen sequenced in a study of T-cell memory formation after mild COVID-19. TCRdb recomputed calls from the 5' RACE reads with MiXCR, one row per CDR3 protein. Of about 350,000 distinct CDR3 sequences detected, roughly 15% appear once; the ten largest clones hold 20% to 25%. The sample taken for sequencing was PBMCs or a T cell subset sorted from them (not recorded which). Receptors originate from a man aged 18 to 30 who had mild COVID-19 (a few samples of this study predate the infection). Cell type and time point are not known.

This clonotype was counted ten times or more. The rearrangement links TRBV7-8 to TRBJ1-6; no clear D. The germline V and J ends were trimmed by 7 bases and 0 bases, with 10 bases remaining between them. There are 15 residues in the CDR3. Germline CDR1 is SGHVS and CDR2 is FQNEAQ. CDR3 loop: CASIRGSSYNSPLHF. For the CDR3, the DNA is TGTGCCAGCATTAGAGGGAGCTCCTATAATTCACCCCTCCACTTT.

In its sample, this clonotype was seen a few times. The V and J genes are TRBV7-3 and TRBJ2-5; D assignment may be TRBD1 or TRBD2 (5 bases each). CDR3 length: 13 amino acids. V dropped 5 bases and J dropped 5 bases, with 12 bases sitting between them. Germline V gene lookup returns CDR1 SGHTA and CDR2 FQGTGA. The CDR3 DNA sequence: TGTGCCAGCAGCGGGGACGGTGGGGAGACCCAGTACTTC. Amino acid sequence: CASSGDGGETQYF.

V and J are TRBV28 and TRBJ1-4, with unresolved D. Germline values: CDR1 MDHEN, CDR2 SYDVKM. V was shortened by 4 bases and J by 3 bases, with 12 bases between the two germline ends. This CDR3 spans 15 amino acids. CDR3 loop: CASSSTQVANEKLFF. The CDR3 DNA sequence: TGTGCCAGCAGTTCCACTCAGGTCGCTAATGAAAAACTGTTTTTT.

This clonotype was detected only a few times. V and J are TRBV5-5 and TRBJ2-3; D is ambiguous. Germline V gives CDR1 SGHKS, CDR2 YYEKEE (reference sequence). CDR3 length: 15 residues. Trimming left V 3 bases short and J 2 bases short, with 13 bases between. CDR3 protein: CASSSRGRFTDTQYF. DNA for the CDR3: TGTGCCAGCAGCTCCCGCGGCAGGTTCACAGATACGCAGTATTTT.

This clonotype was seen only a few times. The rearrangement joins TRBV24-1 to TRBJ2-3, with TRBD2 matching 9 bases. CDR1 and CDR2 (germline): KGHDR, SFDVKD. The CDR3 consists of 14 residues. V lost 3 bases, J lost 6 bases, and 3 bases stayed unmatched. In nucleotides, the CDR3 is TGTGCCACCAGTGATCCCGGGACTAGCGATACGCAGTATTTT. Protein product: CATSDPGTSDTQYF.

The sample holds a few counts of this clonotype. This chain joins TRBV7-2 and TRBJ1-4; D might be TRBD1 (5 bases). V was cut by 3 bases and J by 3 bases, with 14 bases left in between. The germline CDR1 and CDR2 sequences are SGHTA and FQGNSA. The CDR3 is 16 amino acids. The CDR3 nucleotides are TGTGCCAGCAGCTTGTGGTTTAGGGGCGCTAATGAAAAACTGTTTTTT. It is translated as CASSLWFRGANEKLFF.

The CDR3 DNA follows: TGTGCCAGCAGCTCGTACGAGGCTATCTATGGCTACACCTTC. Translated: CASSSYEAIYGYTF. The chain links TRBV7-2 to TRBJ1-2; the D is unclear. Trimming took off 4 bases at V and 4 bases at J, with 13 bases between the two ends. CDR1 is SGHTA and CDR2 is FQGNSA in the germline V gene. The CDR3 loop spans 14 amino acids.

This clonotype was detected only a few times. One end of the junction varies from germline; a read error may be responsible. This chain uses TRBV6-1 with TRBJ1-2, with D possibly matching TRBD1 (6 bases). The V gene's germline CDR1 is MNHNS and CDR2 SASEGT. The CDR3 has 12 amino acids. This CDR3 is CASSEGQAPAFF. CDR3 coding DNA: TGTGCCAGCAGTGAAGGACAGGCCCCGGCGTTCTTC.

This clonotype was seen a handful of times. This sequence joins TRBV7-2 and TRBJ2-3, with 9 bases fitting TRBD2. CDR1 is SGHTA and CDR2 is FQGNSA in the germline V gene. Losses at the gene ends were 3 bases for V and 4 bases for J; bases not matched to a gene: 5. This CDR3 is built from 15 residues. In DNA, the CDR3 is TGTGCCAGCAGCTTTGTGCTAGCGGGGCCAGATACGCAGTATTTT. Translated, it gives CASSFVLAGPDTQYF.

This clonotype was detected only a few times. A junction end diverges from the germline sequence, so it may reflect a read error. The chain combines TRBV7-7 with TRBJ2-5; 9 positions agree with TRBD2. This CDR3 has 14 residues. Germline V gives CDR1 SSHAT, CDR2 FNYEAQ (reference sequence). The chain's CDR3 is CASSLFSGGKTQYF. CDR3 coding DNA: TGTGCTAGCAGCCTCTTTAGCGGGGGCAAGACCCAGTACTTC.

This clonotype appeared a few times. This chain joins TRBV28 and TRBJ1-4; 7 positions agree with TRBD1. V dropped 5 bases and J dropped 0; count of bases not matched to a gene: 9. The germline V gene has CDR1 MDHEN and CDR2 SYDVKM. The CDR3 loop spans 17 amino acids. CDR3 region: CASSPPRQGSTNEKLFF. In DNA, the CDR3 is TGTGCCAGCAGTCCACCCCGACAGGGATCAACTAATGAAAAACTGTTTTTT.

This clonotype has a handful of counts. The rearrangement uses TRBV3-1 and TRBJ2-1, with 8 positions matching TRBD2. This CDR3 contains 14 residues. V lost 1 base and J lost 10; bases outside the gene matches: 6. CDR1 and CDR2 from the germline V gene are LGHDT and YNNKEL (reference sequence). CDR3 DNA: TGTGCCAGCAGCCAAGCGGGGGGGGGCCAAGAGCAGTTCTTC. It is translated as CASSQAGGGQEQFF.

This clonotype was found a few times. V and J are TRBV6-5 and TRBJ2-1, with D tentatively TRBD2 (6 bases). CDR3 length equals 15 residues. Germline V gives CDR1 MNHEY, CDR2 SVGAGI. V was shortened by 2 bases and J by 3 bases, with 11 bases between the two germline ends. This chain's CDR3 is CASSYGSGDYNEQFF. Here the CDR3 DNA reads TGTGCCAGCAGTTACGGTTCGGGGGACTACAATGAGCAGTTCTTC.

This clonotype was seen more than once but under ten times. This rearrangement joins TRBV3-1 to TRBJ1-2; TRBD1 agrees at 8 bases. With 1 base clipped from V and 13 bases from J, the junction kept 8 bases outside the gene matches. Germline V gives CDR1 LGHDT, CDR2 YNNKEL (reference sequence). The CDR3 runs to 13 residues. The DNA for the CDR3 is TGTGCCAGCAGCCAAGGGACAGGGAGCGGTTTCACCTTC. Amino acids: CASSQGTGSGFTF. Full variable domain (rest looked up from reference TRBV3-1 and TRBJ1-2): DTAVSQTPKYLVTQMGNDKSIKCEQNLGHDTMYWYKQDSKKFLKIMFSYNNKELIINETVPNRFSPKSPDKAHLNLHINSLELGDSAVYFCASSQGTGSGFTFGSGTRLTVV.

In this sample, this clonotype turned up a few times. J is TRBJ2-2 and V is TRBV11-3; 9 bases are a match to TRBD1. The CDR3 totals 17 residues. V trimming: 1 base; J trimming: 1 base; junction bases outside the gene matches: 4. Germline values: CDR1 SGHNT, CDR2 YENEEA. The CDR3 is CASSLAGQGWNTGELFF. Written as DNA, the CDR3 is TGTGCCAGCAGCTTAGCGGGACAGGGCTGGAACACCGGGGAGCTGTTTTTT.

The gene calls are TRBV30 and TRBJ2-7; TRBD2 aligns across 11 bases. Trimming removed 0 bases from V and 0 bases from J; junction bases left unmatched: 7. The CDR3 extends over 17 amino acids. Germline CDR1 is GTSNPN and CDR2 is SVGIG (reference sequence). The CDR3 here is CAWSVLGGLAGSYEQYF. In nucleotides, the CDR3 is TGTGCCTGGAGTGTACTTGGCGGACTAGCGGGCTCCTACGAGCAGTACTTC.